The clone carrying this TCR beta chain appeared once. Trimming removed 4 bases from V and 0 bases from J; junction bases left unmatched: 13. Germline CDR1 and CDR2: SGHNT and YYREEE (reference sequence). The CDR3 loop spans 17 amino acids. Some clones are missing from TCRdb's copy, which holds only in-frame ones; the method was immunoSEQ multiplex PCR. The sample carries over 35,000 clones, roughly 90% recorded once. The source of the sample is a study of OX40 agonist ivuxolimab in advanced cancers. The material was CD4+ or CD8+ T cells sorted from blood, obtained in a trial of the OX40 agonist ivuxolimab. The chain employs TRBV5-4 and TRBJ2-7; 7 nucleotides agree with TRBD1. This clonotype originated in an adult with an advanced solid tumor such as melanoma, head and neck, liver or kidney cancer. The CDR3 loop reads CASSLRDGTAFSYEQYF. The CDR3 DNA follows: TGTGCCAGCAGCCTTCGAGATGGGACAGCCTTCTCCTACGAGCAGTACTTC.